Listed below are T cell receptor beta chains from one sample, sequenced in a study of T-cell reconstitution after alpha-beta-depleted transplantation in children. TCRdb ran MiXCR on the PCR reads and lists one entry per CDR3 protein. The sample contains approximately 44,000 distinct CDR3 sequences, over 4.5% of which appear only once. Material: PBMCs, mostly from graft donor cells, obtained 60 days after TCRalphabeta/CD19-depleted stem cell transplant. The receptor source for this set is a female patient aged 2-15 years who had a stem cell transplant for aplastic anemia, so the T cells may come from the graft donor. Both conserved end residues are part of each CDR3. D genes are given only for firm matches. Size values are once, few and many counts, or a class for expanded clones, and some rows have none.

CDR3 DNA	CDR3 protein	V gene	J gene	CDR3 length	clone size	D gene
TGTGCCAGCAGCTTAACACACACCGGCTTAGGGACCATATATTTT	CASSLTHTGLGTIYF	TRBV7-2	TRBJ1-3	15	few	NA
TGTGCCAGCATCAAGGGACAGGGAGGAGAAGCCACCTTC	CASIKGQGGEATF	TRBV6-6	TRBJ1-2	13	many	TRBD1
TGTGCCAGCAGCTCAGGACTAGCGGGGGGTTACCAAGAGACCCAGTACTTC	CASSSGLAGGYQETQYF	TRBV5-5	TRBJ2-5	17	NA	TRBD2
TGTGCCAGCAGTCCAGACTCGCCAAGCACAGATACGCAGTATTTT	CASSPDSPSTDTQYF	TRBV12-3/TRBV12-4	TRBJ2-3	15	many	NA
TGCGCCAGCAGGATAGACCACGCCAACACTGAAGCTTTCTTT	CASRIDHANTEAFF	TRBV5-1	TRBJ1-1	14	many	NA
TGTGCCAGCAGTTTCTCGCCCGACAGGGGGCGAAAGAACACTGAAGCTTTCTTT	CASSFSPDRGRKNTEAFF	TRBV6-5	TRBJ1-1	18	many	TRBD1
TGTGCCAGCAGCTTTAGCCGGGAGTATCGCACAGATACGCAGTATTTT	CASSFSREYRTDTQYF	TRBV7-2	TRBJ2-3	16	many	NA
TGTGCCAGCAGCGCAGGCATGGATAACTATGGCTACACCTTC	CASSAGMDNYGYTF	TRBV2	TRBJ1-2	14	many	NA
TGTGCCTGGAGCCCGGGGTATCGTCAGCCCCAGCATTTT	CAWSPGYRQPQHF	TRBV30	TRBJ1-5	13	few	NA
TGCAGTGCTCCTCCAGGCTACAATGAGCAGTTCTTC	CSAPPGYNEQFF	TRBV20-1	TRBJ2-1	12	many	NA
TGTGCCGGGGGACAGTTTAATCAGCCCCAGCATTTT	CAGGQFNQPQHF	TRBV28	TRBJ1-5	12	NA	TRBD1
TGTGCCAGCAGCTCGGTCGAGCGGGGGAGCATGGATACGCAGTATTTT	CASSSVERGSMDTQYF	TRBV5-6	TRBJ2-3	16	many	TRBD2
TGTGCCAGCAGCTTAGCGCTAGCGGGGTCACGGAATGAGCAGTTCTTC	CASSLALAGSRNEQFF	TRBV11-1	TRBJ2-1	16	few	TRBD2
TGTGCCAGCAGCGATTTTTGCAGGGAAGAGACCCAGTACTTC	CASSDFCREETQYF	TRBV7-8	TRBJ2-5	14	many	NA
TGTGCCAGCTCACCCCGCGGGGGAGGGCCTATGAACAATGAGCAGTTCTTC	CASSPRGGGPMNNEQFF	TRBV18	TRBJ2-1	17	NA	TRBD2
TGTGCCACCAGTGACCCCGGACTGCCCAAGCTGTTTTTT	CATSDPGLPKLFF	TRBV24-1	TRBJ2-2	13	many	NA
TGTGCCAGCAGCCCAGTGGGCCTCCAAGAGACCCAGTACTTC	CASSPVGLQETQYF	TRBV11-2	TRBJ2-5	14	many	NA